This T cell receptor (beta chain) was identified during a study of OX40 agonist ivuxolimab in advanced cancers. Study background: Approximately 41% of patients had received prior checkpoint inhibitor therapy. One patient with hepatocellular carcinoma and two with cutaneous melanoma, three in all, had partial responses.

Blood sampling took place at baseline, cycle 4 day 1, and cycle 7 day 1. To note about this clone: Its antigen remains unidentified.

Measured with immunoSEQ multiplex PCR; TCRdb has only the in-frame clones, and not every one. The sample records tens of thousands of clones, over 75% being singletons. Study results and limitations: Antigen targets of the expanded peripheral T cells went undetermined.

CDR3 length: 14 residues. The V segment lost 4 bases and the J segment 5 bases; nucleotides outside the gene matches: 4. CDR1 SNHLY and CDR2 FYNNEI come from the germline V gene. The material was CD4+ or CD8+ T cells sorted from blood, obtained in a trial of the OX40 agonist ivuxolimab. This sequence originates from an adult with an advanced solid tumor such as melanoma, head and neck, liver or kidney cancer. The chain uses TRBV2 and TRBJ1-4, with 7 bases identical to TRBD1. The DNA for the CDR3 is TGTGCCAGCAGTGTATTAGGGGGCAATGAAAAACTGTTTTTT. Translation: CASSVLGGNEKLFF.